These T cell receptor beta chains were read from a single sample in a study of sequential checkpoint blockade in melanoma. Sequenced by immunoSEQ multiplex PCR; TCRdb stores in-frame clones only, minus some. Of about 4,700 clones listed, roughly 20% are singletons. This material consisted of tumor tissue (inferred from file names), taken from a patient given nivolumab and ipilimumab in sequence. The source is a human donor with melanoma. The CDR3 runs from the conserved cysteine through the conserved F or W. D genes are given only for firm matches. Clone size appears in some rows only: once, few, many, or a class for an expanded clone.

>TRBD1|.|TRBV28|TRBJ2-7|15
TGTGCCAGCAGTTCCCCCATGACAGGGGGAGACGAGCAGTACTTC
CASSSPMTGGDEQYF
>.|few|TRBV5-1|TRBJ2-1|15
TGCGCCAGCTCCCCAACGGACGTTCACTACAATGAGCAGTTCTTC
CASSPTDVHYNEQFF
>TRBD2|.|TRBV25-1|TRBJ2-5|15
TGTGCCAGCAGGAGAGATAGCGGGCGTCAAGAGACCCAGTACTTC
CASRRDSGRQETQYF
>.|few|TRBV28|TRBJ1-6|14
TGTGCCAGCTCTGTGGGGGGAGCAAATTCACCCCTCCACTTT
CASSVGGANSPLHF
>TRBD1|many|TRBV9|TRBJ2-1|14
TGTGCCAGCAGCGTAGGGACAGGGTGGAATGAGCAGTTCTTC
CASSVGTGWNEQFF
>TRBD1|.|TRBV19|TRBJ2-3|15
TGTGCCAGTAGTTCAAGGACAGGGTTGAGAGATACGCAGTATTTT
CASSSRTGLRDTQYF
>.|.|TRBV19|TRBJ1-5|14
TGTGCCAGTACTGGACAGACTAGGAATCAGCCCCAGCATTTT
CASTGQTRNQPQHF
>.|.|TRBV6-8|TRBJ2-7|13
TGTGCCAGCAGTCTCCTCCGGGCCTACGAGCAGTACTTC
CASSLLRAYEQYF
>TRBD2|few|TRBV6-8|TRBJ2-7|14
TGTGCCAGCAGTTACGGCGGGGGCTCCTACGAGCAGTACTTC
CASSYGGGSYEQYF
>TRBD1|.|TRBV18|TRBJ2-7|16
TGTGCCAGCTCACCCCTGGACAGGATCTCATTGCACGAGCAGTACTTC
CASSPLDRISLHEQYF
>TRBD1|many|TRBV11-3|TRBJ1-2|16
TGTGCCAGCAGCCCTTCTCCGGGACAGGGGTTCTATGGCTACACCTTC
CASSPSPGQGFYGYTF
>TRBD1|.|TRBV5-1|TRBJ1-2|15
TGCGCCAGCAGCTTGGACAGGGGGAATATTTATGGCTACACCTTC
CASSLDRGNIYGYTF
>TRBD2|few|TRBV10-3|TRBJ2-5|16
TGTGCCATCAGTGAGGGACTAGCGGGGACACAAGAGACCCAGTACTTC
CAISEGLAGTQETQYF
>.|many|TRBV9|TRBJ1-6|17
TGTGCCAGCAGCACCGCCAGTGGCGGGGGCCGGAATTCACCCCTCCACTTT
CASSTASGGGRNSPLHF
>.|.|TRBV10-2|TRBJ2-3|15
TGCGCCAGCAGTGATCCCCGCGGGATGGGGAGTACGCAGTATTTT
CASSDPRGMGSTQYF
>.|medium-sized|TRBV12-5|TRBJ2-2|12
TGTGCCACCACGGCGGGAACCGGGGAGCTGTTTTTT
CATTAGTGELFF
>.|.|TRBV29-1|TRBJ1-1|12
TGCAGCGTTGAGAAGGGGACCACTGAAGCTTTCTTT
CSVEKGTTEAFF
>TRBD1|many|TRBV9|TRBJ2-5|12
TGTGCCAGCCACAGGGGCCAAGAGACCCAGTACTTC
CASHRGQETQYF
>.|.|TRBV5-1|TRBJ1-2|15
TGCGCCAGCAGCTCCATGACAGGCGCTAACTATGGCTACACCTTC
CASSSMTGANYGYTF
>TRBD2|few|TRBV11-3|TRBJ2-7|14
TGTGCCAGCAGCTTAGGTGGGGGGGGCTACGAGCAGTACTTC
CASSLGGGGYEQYF
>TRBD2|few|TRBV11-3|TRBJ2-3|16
TGTGCCAGCAGCCCCCTGGGACTAGCGGGGGCAGATACGCAGTATTTT
CASSPLGLAGADTQYF
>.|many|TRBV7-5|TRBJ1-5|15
TGTGCCAGCAGCTCTGGGACAGGGGGCAATCAGCCCCAGCATTTT
CASSSGTGGNQPQHF
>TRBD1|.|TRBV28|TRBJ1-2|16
TGTGCCAGCAGTCCCCAGGGGGCAGGCCCCAGGGATGGCTACACCTTC
CASSPQGAGPRDGYTF
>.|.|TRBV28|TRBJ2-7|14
TGTGCCAGCAGTTCCCCGGGATCCTCCTACGAGCAGTACTTC
CASSSPGSSYEQYF
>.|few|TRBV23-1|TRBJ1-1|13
TGCGCCAGCAGCCGATCAGGGAACACTGAAGCTTTCTTT
CASSRSGNTEAFF
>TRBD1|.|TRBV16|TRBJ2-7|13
TGTGCCAGCAGCCAAGACAGGGGAGACGAGCAGTACTTC
CASSQDRGDEQYF
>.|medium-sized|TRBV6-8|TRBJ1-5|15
TGTGCCAGCAGTTTGTGGGAGTCGAGCAATCAGCCCCAGCATTTT
CASSLWESSNQPQHF
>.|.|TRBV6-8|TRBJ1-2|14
TGTGCCAGCAGTTACGGTACACCCGTCTATGGCTACACCTTC
CASSYGTPVYGYTF
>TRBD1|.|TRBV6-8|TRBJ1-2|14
TGTGCCATCACCGGGACAGGGGATAACTATGGCTACACCTTC
CAITGTGDNYGYTF
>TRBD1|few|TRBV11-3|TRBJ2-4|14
TGTGCCAGCGCCCCGGGACAGGGAAGGAACATTCAGTACTTC
CASAPGQGRNIQYF
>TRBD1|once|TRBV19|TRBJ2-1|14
TGTGCCAGTAGCTCCTCGGACAGGGTGAATGAGCAGTTCTTC
CASSSSDRVNEQFF
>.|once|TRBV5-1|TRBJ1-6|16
TGCGCCAGCAGCTTGGGGGCGAGCTCCTATAATTCACCCCTCCACTTT
CASSLGASSYNSPLHF
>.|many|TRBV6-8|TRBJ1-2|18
TGTGCCAGCAGTTATACCGGGACTGCCACCGTGGGTATTAGGGGCTACACCTTC
CASSYTGTATVGIRGYTF
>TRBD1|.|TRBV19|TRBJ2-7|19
TGTGCCAGTAGTATATCAATCCTCCCGCCCGGGACAGGGGACTACGAGCAGTACTTC
CASSISILPPGTGDYEQYF
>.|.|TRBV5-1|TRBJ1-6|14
TGCGCCAGCAGCCCGGGGACCTTGGGTTCACCCCTCCACTTT
CASSPGTLGSPLHF
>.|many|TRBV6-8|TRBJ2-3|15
TGTGCCAGCAGTTACCGATCACGGCAAACAGATACGCAGTATTTT
CASSYRSRQTDTQYF
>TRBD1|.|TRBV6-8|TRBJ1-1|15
TGTGCCAGCAGTTACTATGGGGACAGAAACACTGAAGCTTTCTTT
CASSYYGDRNTEAFF
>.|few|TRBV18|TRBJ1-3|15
TGTGCCAGCTCACCAAGTTCAGGGTACGGAAACACCATATATTTT
CASSPSSGYGNTIYF
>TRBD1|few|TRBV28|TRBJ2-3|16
TGTGCCAGCAGTTCTCCTTCCGGGACAGCCACAGATACGCAGTATTTT
CASSSPSGTATDTQYF
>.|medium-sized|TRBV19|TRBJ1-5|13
TGTGCCAGTAGATCGAACGAAAATCAGCCCCAGCATTTT
CASRSNENQPQHF
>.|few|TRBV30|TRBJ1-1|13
TGTGCCTGGAGTGCCAACTTGAACACTGAAGCTTTCTTT
CAWSANLNTEAFF
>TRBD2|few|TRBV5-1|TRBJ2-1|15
TGCGCCAGCAGCCACCTAGCGGGGGGGGACAATGAGCAGTTCTTC
CASSHLAGGDNEQFF
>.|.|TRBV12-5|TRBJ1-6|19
TGTGCTAGTGGTTTATCTCGGGCCCCCCCGAGCTCCTATAATTCACCCCTCCACTTT
CASGLSRAPPSSYNSPLHF
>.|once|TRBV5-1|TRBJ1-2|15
TGCGCCAGCACACTTTCAGGGCCCGGGGACTATGGCTACACCTTC
CASTLSGPGDYGYTF
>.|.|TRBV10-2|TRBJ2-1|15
TGCGCCAGCAGTGATGTTCGGGACACCTCAAATGAGCAGTTCTTC
CASSDVRDTSNEQFF
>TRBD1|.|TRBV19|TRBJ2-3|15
TGTGCCAGTTCCTCCGGGACAGGGGCTCCAGATACGCAGTATTTT
CASSSGTGAPDTQYF
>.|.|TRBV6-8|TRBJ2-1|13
TGTGCCAGCAGTTACTCGGGGTGGAATGAGCAGTTCTTC
CASSYSGWNEQFF
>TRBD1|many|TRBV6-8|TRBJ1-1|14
TGTGCCAGCAGTTTTCGGACAGGTCTCACTGAAGCTTTCTTT
CASSFRTGLTEAFF
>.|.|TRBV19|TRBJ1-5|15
TGTGCCAGTAGTATCTCTCGGAGTACCTATCAGCCCCAGCATTTT
CASSISRSTYQPQHF
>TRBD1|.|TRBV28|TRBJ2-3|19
TGTGCCAGCAGTTCAAGGGACAGGGGAACTTGGGCTTGGACAGATACGCAGTATTTT
CASSSRDRGTWAWTDTQYF
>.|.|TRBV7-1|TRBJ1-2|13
TGTGCCAGCAGCTTACAGGGTAACTATGGCTACACCTTC
CASSLQGNYGYTF
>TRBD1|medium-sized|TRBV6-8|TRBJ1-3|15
TGTGCCAGCACAGACAGGGTTACAGCTGGAAACACCATATATTTT
CASTDRVTAGNTIYF
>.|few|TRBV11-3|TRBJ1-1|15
TGTGCCAGCAGCTTCCTCCTCTCAGGGGCGTCTGGGGCTTTCTTT
CASSFLLSGASGAFF
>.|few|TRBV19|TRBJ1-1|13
TGTGCCAGTAGTAAGGGTTTGAACACTGAAGCTTTCTTT
CASSKGLNTEAFF